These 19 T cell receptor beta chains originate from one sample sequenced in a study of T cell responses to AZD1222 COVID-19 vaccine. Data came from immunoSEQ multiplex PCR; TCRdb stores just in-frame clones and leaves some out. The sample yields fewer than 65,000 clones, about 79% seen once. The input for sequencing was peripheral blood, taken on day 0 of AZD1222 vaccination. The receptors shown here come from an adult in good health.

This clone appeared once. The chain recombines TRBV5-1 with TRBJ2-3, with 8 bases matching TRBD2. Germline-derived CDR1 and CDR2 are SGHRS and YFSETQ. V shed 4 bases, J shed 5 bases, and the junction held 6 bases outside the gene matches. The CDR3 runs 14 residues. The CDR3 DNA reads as TGCGCCAGCAGCCAAGGGACTAGGGGAGATACGCAGTATTTT. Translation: CASSQGTRGDTQYF.

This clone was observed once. For the CDR3, the DNA is TGTGCCAGTTCACCTGTCGGGGGGTCCTACGAGCAGTACTTC. Its protein product is CASSPVGGSYEQYF. The chain has TRBV19 and TRBJ2-7; 7 nucleotides align to TRBD2. The CDR3 has 14 residues. Germline V gene lookup returns CDR1 LNHDA and CDR2 SQIVND (reference sequence). Trimming cost V 8 bases and J 1 base; bases outside gene matches: 8.

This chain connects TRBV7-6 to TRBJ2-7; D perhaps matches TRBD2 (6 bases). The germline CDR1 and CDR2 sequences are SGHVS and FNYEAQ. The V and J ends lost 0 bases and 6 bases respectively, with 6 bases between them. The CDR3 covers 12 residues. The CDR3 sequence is CASSLAGGEQYF. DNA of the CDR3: TGTGCCAGCAGCTTAGCGGGGGGCGAGCAGTACTTC.

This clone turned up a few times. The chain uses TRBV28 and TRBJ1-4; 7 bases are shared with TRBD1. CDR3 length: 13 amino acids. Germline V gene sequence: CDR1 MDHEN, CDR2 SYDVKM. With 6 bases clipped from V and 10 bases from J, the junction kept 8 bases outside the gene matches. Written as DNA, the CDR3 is TGTGCCAGCAGGGAGACAGGGTCTGGAAAACTGTTTTTT. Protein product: CASRETGSGKLFF.

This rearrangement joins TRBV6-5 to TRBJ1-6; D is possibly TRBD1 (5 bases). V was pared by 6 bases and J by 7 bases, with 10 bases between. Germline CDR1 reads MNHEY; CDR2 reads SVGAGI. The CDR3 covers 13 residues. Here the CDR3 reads CASSPDRNSPLHF. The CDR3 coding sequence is TGTGCCAGCAGCCCCGACAGAAATTCACCCCTCCACTTT.

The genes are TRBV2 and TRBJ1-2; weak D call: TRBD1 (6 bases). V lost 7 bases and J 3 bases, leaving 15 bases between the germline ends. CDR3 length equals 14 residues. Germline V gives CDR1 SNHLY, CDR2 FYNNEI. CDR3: CASTYQGIDYGYTF. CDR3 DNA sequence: TGTGCCAGCACCTACCAGGGGATAGACTATGGCTACACCTTC. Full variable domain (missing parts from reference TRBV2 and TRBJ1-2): EPEVTQTPSHQVTQMGQEVILRCVPISNHLYFYWYRQILGQKVEFLVSFYNNEISEKSEIFDDQFSVERPDGSNFTLKIRSTKLEDSAMYFCASTYQGIDYGYTFGSGTRLTVV.

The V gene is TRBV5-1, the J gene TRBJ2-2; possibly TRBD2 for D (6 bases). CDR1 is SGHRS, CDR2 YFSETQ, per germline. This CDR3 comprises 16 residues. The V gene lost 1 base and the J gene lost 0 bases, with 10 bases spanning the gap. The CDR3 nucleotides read TGCGCCAGCAGCTTGAGTCCGGGGGCGAACACCGGGGAGCTGTTTTTT. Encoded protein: CASSLSPGANTGELFF. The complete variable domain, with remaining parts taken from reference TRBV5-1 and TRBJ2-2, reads KAGVTQTPRYLIKTRGQQVTLSCSPISGHRSVSWYQQTPGQGLQFLFEYFSETQRNKGNFPGRFSGRQFSNSRSEMNVSTLELGDSALYLCASSLSPGANTGELFFGEGSRLTVL.

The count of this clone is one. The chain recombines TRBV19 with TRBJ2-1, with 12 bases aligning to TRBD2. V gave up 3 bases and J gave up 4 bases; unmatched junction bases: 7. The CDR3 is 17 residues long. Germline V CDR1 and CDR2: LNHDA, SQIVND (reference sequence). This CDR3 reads CASSMGAGLAGYNEQFF. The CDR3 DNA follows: TGTGCCAGTAGTATGGGGGCGGGACTAGCGGGTTACAATGAGCAGTTCTTC. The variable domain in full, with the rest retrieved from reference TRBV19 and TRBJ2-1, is DGGITQSPKYLFRKEGQNVTLSCEQNLNHDAMYWYRQDPGQGLRLIYYSQIVNDFQKGDIAEGYSVSREKKESFPLTVTSAQKNPTAFYLCASSMGAGLAGYNEQFFGPGTRLTVL.

CDR3 sequence reads: CASSMQLADYNEQFF. The DNA for the CDR3 is TGTGCCAGTAGTATGCAACTAGCGGACTACAATGAGCAGTTCTTC. The genes are TRBV19 and TRBJ2-1; the match to TRBD2 covers 8 bases. This CDR3 has 15 amino acids. V trimming: 3 bases; J trimming: 3 bases; junction bases outside the gene matches: 4. Germline CDR1 and CDR2: LNHDA and SQIVND (reference sequence).

CDR3 in amino acids: CASSFSGNEQYF. The DNA of the CDR3 is TGTGCCAGCAGCTTTAGTGGAAACGAGCAGTACTTC. The J gene is TRBJ2-7, the V gene TRBV11-2; D call uncertain. From germline, CDR1 is SGHAT and CDR2 FQNNGV. Trimming removed 3 bases at V and 5 bases at J, with 8 bases between. The CDR3 totals 12 residues. Full variable domain (outside the CDR3, taken from reference TRBV11-2 and TRBJ2-7): EAGVAQSPRYKIIEKRQSVAFWCNPISGHATLYWYQQILGQGPKLLIQFQNNGVVDDSQLPKDRFSAERLKGVDSTLKIQPAKLEDSAVYLCASSFSGNEQYFGPGTRLTVT.

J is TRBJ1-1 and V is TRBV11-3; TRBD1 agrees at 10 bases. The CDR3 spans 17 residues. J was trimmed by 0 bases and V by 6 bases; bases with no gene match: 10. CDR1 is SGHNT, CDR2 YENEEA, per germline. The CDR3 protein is CASSYTRDRGLNTEAFF. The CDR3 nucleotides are TGTGCCAGCAGTTATACCCGGGACAGGGGATTGAACACTGAAGCTTTCTTT.

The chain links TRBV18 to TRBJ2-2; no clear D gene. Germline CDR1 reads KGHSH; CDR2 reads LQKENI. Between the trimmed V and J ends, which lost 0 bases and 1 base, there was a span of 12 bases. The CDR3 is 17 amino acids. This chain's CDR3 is CASSPPGRERNTGELFF. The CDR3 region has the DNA TGTGCCAGCTCACCACCGGGTAGGGAAAGGAACACCGGGGAGCTGTTTTTT.

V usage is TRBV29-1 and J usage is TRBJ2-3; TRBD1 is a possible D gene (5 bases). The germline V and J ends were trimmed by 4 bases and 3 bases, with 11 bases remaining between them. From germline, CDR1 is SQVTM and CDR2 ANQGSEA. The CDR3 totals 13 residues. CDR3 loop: CSVAGQVTDTQYF. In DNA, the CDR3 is TGCAGCGTTGCAGGACAAGTTACAGATACGCAGTATTTT.

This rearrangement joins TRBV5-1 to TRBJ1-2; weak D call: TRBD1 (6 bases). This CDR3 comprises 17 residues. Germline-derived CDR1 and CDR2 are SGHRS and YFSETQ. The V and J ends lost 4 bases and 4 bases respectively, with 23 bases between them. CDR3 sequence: CASSATGTLIKPYGYTF. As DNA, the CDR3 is TGCGCCAGCAGCGCGACCGGGACATTGATTAAACCCTATGGCTACACCTTC.

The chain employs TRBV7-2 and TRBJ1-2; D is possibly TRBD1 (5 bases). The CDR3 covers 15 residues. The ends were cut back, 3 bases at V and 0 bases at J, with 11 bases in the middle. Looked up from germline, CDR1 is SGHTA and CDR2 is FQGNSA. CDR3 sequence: CASSFRVSANYGYTF. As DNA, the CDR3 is TGTGCCAGCAGCTTCAGGGTCTCGGCTAACTATGGCTACACCTTC.

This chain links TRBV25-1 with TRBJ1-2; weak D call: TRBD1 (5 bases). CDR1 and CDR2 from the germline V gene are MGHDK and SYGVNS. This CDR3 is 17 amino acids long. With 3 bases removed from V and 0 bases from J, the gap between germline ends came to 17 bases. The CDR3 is CASSEGERTFTNYGYTF. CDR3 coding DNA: TGTGCCAGCAGTGAGGGGGAACGGACTTTTACTAACTATGGCTACACCTTC.

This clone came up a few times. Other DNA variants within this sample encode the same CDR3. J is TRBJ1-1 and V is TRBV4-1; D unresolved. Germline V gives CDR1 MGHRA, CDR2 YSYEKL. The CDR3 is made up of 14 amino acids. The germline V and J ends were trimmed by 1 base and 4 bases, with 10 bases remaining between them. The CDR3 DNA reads TGCGCCAGCAGCCAAGTGGGCAGTTCCACTGAAGCTTTCTTT. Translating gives CASSQVGSSTEAFF.

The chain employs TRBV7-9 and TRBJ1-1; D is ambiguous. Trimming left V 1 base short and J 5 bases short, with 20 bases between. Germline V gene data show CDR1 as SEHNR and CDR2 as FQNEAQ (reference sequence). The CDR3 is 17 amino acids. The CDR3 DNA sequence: TGTGCCAGCAGCTTAGTCTTGGACGAGACCTCATGGACTGAAGCTTTCTTT. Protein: CASSLVLDETSWTEAFF. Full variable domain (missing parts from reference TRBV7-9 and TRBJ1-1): DTGVSQNPRHKITKRGQNVTFRCDPISEHNRLYWYRQTLGQGPEFLTYFQNEAQLEKSRLLSDRFSAERPKGSFSTLEIQRTEQGDSAMYLCASSLVLDETSWTEAFFGQGTRLTVV.

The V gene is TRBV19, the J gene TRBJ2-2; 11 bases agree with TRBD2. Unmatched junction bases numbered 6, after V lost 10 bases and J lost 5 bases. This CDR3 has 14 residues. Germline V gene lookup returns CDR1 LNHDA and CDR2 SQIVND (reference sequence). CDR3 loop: CATDTSGRTGELFF. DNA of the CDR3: TGTGCCACCGATACTAGCGGGAGAACCGGGGAGCTGTTTTTT.